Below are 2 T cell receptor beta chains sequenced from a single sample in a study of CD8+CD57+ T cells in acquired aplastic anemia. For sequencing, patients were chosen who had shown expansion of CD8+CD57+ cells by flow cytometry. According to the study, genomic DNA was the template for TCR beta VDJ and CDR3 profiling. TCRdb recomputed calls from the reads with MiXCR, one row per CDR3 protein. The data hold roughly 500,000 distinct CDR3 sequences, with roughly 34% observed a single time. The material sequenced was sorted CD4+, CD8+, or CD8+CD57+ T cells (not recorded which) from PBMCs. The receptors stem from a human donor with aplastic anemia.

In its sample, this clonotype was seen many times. CDR3 sequence (DNA): TGTGCCAGCAGCTTCGGGGGGGTTACGTCACCCCTCCACTTT. Protein sequence: CASSFGGVTSPLHF. The genes are TRBV7-3 and TRBJ1-6; a weak D match, TRBD1 (5 bases). Trimming removed 3 bases at V and 10 bases at J, with 13 bases between. This CDR3 has 14 amino acids. Per the germline V gene, CDR1 is SGHTA and CDR2 is FQGTGA.

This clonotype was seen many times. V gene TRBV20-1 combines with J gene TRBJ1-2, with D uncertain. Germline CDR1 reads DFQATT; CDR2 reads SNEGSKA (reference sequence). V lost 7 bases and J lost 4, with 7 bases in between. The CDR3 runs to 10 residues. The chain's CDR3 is CSVPSYGYTF. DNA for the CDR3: TGCAGTGTGCCCTCCTATGGCTACACCTTC.